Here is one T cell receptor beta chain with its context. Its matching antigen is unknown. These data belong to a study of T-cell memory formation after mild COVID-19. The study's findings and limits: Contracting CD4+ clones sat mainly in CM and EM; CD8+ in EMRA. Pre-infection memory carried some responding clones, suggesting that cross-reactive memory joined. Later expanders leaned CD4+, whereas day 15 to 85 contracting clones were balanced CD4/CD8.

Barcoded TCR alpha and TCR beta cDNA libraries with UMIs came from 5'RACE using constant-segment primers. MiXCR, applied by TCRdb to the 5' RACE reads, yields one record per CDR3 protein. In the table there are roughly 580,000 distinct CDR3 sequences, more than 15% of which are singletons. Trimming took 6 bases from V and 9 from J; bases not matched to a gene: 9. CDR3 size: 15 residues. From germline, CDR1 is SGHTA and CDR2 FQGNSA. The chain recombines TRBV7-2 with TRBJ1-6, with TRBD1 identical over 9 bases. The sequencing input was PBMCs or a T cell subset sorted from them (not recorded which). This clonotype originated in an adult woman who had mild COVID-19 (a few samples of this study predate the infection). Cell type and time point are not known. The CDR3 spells CASRTTGQGSSPLHF. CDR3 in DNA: TGTGCCAGCAGAACAACGGGACAGGGAAGTTCACCCCTCCACTTT.